This TCR beta chain comes out of a study of blood T cells in healthy people across ages. A second PCR of 7 to 11 cycles used a sample-barcoded 5' primer and a J-beta primer mix. TCRdb used MiXCR to reprocess the 5' RACE reads, holding one entry per CDR3 protein. The data hold about 1.8 million distinct CDR3 sequences, with around half observed a single time. Trimming took 0 bases from V and 3 from J, leaving 6 bases between them. The CDR3 runs to 13 residues. From germline, CDR1 is DFQATT and CDR2 SNEGSKA (reference sequence). Sample: blood. This TCR derives from a woman in her thirties or forties in good health. V usage is TRBV20-1 and J usage is TRBJ2-1; D is unclear. DNA of the CDR3: TGCAGTGCTAGAGATCTGGGCTACAATGAGCAGTTCTTC. It translates to CSARDLGYNEQFF.